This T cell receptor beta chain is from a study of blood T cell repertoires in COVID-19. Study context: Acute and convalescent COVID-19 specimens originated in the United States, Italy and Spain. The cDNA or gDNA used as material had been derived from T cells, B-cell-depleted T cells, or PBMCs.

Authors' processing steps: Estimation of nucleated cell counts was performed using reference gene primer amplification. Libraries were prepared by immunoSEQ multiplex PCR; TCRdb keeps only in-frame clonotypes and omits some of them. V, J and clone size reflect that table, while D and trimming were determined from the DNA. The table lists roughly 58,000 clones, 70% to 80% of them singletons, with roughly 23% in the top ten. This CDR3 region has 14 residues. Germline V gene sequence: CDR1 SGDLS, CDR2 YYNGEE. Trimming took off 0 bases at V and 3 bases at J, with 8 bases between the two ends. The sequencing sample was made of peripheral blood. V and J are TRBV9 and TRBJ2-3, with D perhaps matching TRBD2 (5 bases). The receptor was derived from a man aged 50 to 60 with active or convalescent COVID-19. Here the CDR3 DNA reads TGTGCCAGCAGCGTAGCGGGGTTAACAGATACGCAGTATTTT. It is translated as CASSVAGLTDTQYF.